Below are 14 T cell receptor beta chains sequenced from a single sample in a study of T cells in Graves' hyperthyroidism and ophthalmopathy. RNA transcripts served as the template for amplifying TCR beta CDR3 regions. An initial round of RT-PCR targeting the TCR CDR3 relied on the HTBI primer set. Each CDR3 protein gets one entry after TCRdb re-called the multiplex PCR reads with MiXCR. Altogether roughly 720,000 distinct CDR3 sequences are present, 17% being singletons, with the ten largest covering around 15%. The sequencing sample was made of blood. The receptors were gathered from a man aged 45-65 years with Graves' hyperthyroidism.

V is TRBV28 and J is TRBJ1-2; no reliable D call. The CDR3 sequence is 14 residues long. CDR1 and CDR2 (germline): MDHEN, SYDVKM. With 3 bases removed from V and 1 base from J, the gap between germline ends came to 9 bases. For the CDR3, the DNA is TGTGCCAGCAGTTTCGGTGCGATTAACTATGGCTACACCTTC. This translates into CASSFGAINYGYTF.

V is TRBV28 and J is TRBJ2-1, with 13 bases fitting TRBD2. Germline CDR1 is MDHEN and CDR2 is SYDVKM. The V segment lost 2 bases and the J segment 12 bases; nucleotides outside the gene matches: 4. This CDR3 is built from 14 residues. The CDR3 bases are TGTGCCAGCAGTTTACTACTAGCGGGAGGGGGGCAGTTCTTC. It specifies CASSLLLAGGGQFF.

At least ten counts were recorded for this clonotype. The chain couples TRBV11-1 to TRBJ1-1; D gene ambiguous. Germline loops: CDR1 SGHAT, CDR2 FQDESV (reference sequence). V lost 4 bases and J lost 1, with 10 bases in between. This CDR3 has 14 amino acids. The CDR3 spells CASSSRATNTEAFF. The DNA for the CDR3 is TGTGCCAGCAGCTCGCGGGCCACGAACACTGAAGCTTTCTTT.

This clonotype has a handful of counts. The CDR3 spells CASSQVTRGAYNEQFF. For the CDR3, the DNA is TGCGCCAGCAGCCAAGTCACCAGGGGGGCTTACAATGAGCAGTTCTTC. This chain links TRBV4-1 with TRBJ2-1; D is perhaps TRBD1 (7 bases). Trimming left V 1 base short and J 4 bases short, with 14 bases between. The germline CDR1 and CDR2 sequences are MGHRA and YSYEKL. The CDR3 totals 16 residues.

This clonotype was detected ten times or more. The CDR3 sequence is CASSLRPGLAGGILKYTGELFF. The CDR3, as DNA: TGTGCCAGCAGCCTCCGACCGGGACTAGCGGGAGGAATATTAAAATACACCGGGGAGCTGTTTTTT. The rearrangement joins TRBV7-3 to TRBJ2-2, with 15 bases lining up with TRBD2. The CDR3 contains 22 residues. V was pared by 5 bases and J by 3 bases, with 19 bases of the junction left unmatched. Germline loops: CDR1 SGHTA, CDR2 FQGTGA.

The J gene is TRBJ2-3, the V gene TRBV10-2; D gene ambiguous. Trimming removed 3 bases from V and 6 bases from J, with 19 bases in between. Germline V CDR1 and CDR2: WSHSY, SAAADI. CDR3 length: 16 amino acids. CDR3 sequence: CASSDLYRNYGDTQYF. In DNA, the CDR3 is TGCGCCAGCAGTGATCTATATCGGAACTATGGGGATACGCAGTATTTT.

J is TRBJ2-7 and V is TRBV7-2; 9 bases fit TRBD2. The germline V gene has CDR1 SGHTA and CDR2 FQGNSA. This CDR3 contains 16 residues. V lost 1 base, J lost 2 bases, and 6 bases stayed unmatched. Here the CDR3 reads CASSLGWVAGAYEQYF. CDR3 nucleotides: TGTGCCAGCAGCTTAGGATGGGTAGCGGGGGCCTACGAGCAGTACTTC.

This clonotype was recorded many times. The genes are TRBV24-1 and TRBJ2-2; a weak D match, TRBD1 (6 bases). This CDR3 comprises 17 residues. V dropped 4 bases and J dropped 4 bases, with 18 bases sitting between them. Germline values: CDR1 KGHDR, CDR2 SFDVKD. CDR3 DNA: TGTGCCACCAGTGAGGGGGACACCTTCGTCGCCACCGGGGAGCTGTTTTTT. Translation: CATSEGDTFVATGELFF.

With respect to this clonotype: One junction end does not reproduce the germline sequence, and a read error may be involved. The V call is TRBV18, the J call TRBJ2-5; 7 positions match TRBD1. Germline CDR1 KGHSH, CDR2 LQKENI. The length of the CDR3 is 13 residues. Here the CDR3 reads CTSSSGQQETQYF. The CDR3 DNA is TGTACCAGCTCATCGGGACAGCAAGAGACCCAGTACTTC. The full variable domain, with the rest looked up from reference TRBV18 and TRBJ2-5, is NAGVMQNPRHLVRRRGQEARLRCSPMKGHSHVYWYRQLPEEGLKFMVYLQKENIIDESGMPKERFSAEFPKEGPSILRIQQVVRGDSAAYFCTSSSGQQETQYFGPGTRLLVL.

This clonotype was counted only a few times. This chain connects TRBV19 to TRBJ1-2, with D possibly being TRBD1 (5 bases). Germline CDR1 LNHDA, CDR2 SQIVND (reference sequence). CDR3 length: 16 residues. The V end was cut by 4 bases, the J end by 0 bases, with 15 bases between. This CDR3 reads CASSRGVPPSNYGYTF. CDR3 sequence (DNA): TGTGCCAGTAGTAGAGGGGTGCCGCCCTCTAACTATGGCTACACCTTC. Looking up the rest from reference TRBV19 and TRBJ1-2 gives the full variable domain: DGGITQSPKYLFRKEGQNVTLSCEQNLNHDAMYWYRQDPGQGLRLIYYSQIVNDFQKGDIAEGYSVSREKKESFPLTVTSAQKNPTAFYLCASSRGVPPSNYGYTFGSGTRLTVV.

This clonotype was detected many times. The chain carries TRBV28 and TRBJ2-7; no clear D gene. This CDR3 has 14 amino acids. Germline V gene lookup returns CDR1 MDHEN and CDR2 SYDVKM. The V end lost 3 bases, the J end lost 0 bases, and 9 bases lay between the germline ends. The CDR3 protein is CASSLVISSYEQYF. In nucleotides, the CDR3 is TGTGCCAGCAGTTTGGTGATTAGCTCCTACGAGCAGTACTTC.

This chain links TRBV9 with TRBJ1-5, with a weak D call TRBD1 (5 bases). CDR3 size: 17 residues. V lost 0 bases, J lost 3 bases, and 16 bases lay in between. Per germline, CDR1 SGDLS and CDR2 YYNGEE. The CDR3 loop reads CASSVAGMGLPNQPQHF. The CDR3 bases are TGTGCCAGCAGCGTAGCCGGTATGGGGCTACCCAATCAGCCCCAGCATTTT.

The rearrangement joins TRBV19 to TRBJ2-4, with D perhaps TRBD1 (5 bases). This CDR3 spans 14 amino acids. Germline CDR1 is LNHDA and CDR2 is SQIVND (reference sequence). V was trimmed by 5 bases and J by 0 bases, leaving 8 bases between them. The CDR3 nucleotides read TGTGCCAGTAGTGCCGACAGAGCCAAAAACATTCAGTACTTC. Protein sequence: CASSADRAKNIQYF.

The chain couples TRBV20-1 to TRBJ2-4, with D perhaps matching TRBD1 (6 bases). V shed 2 bases and J shed 4 bases, with 9 bases lying between them. The germline CDR1 and CDR2 sequences are DFQATT and SNEGSKA (reference sequence). This CDR3 comprises 13 residues. DNA of the CDR3: TGCAGTGCTAGAAGCGACAGGAAAAACATTCAGTACTTC. It yields the protein CSARSDRKNIQYF.